The 9 T cell receptor beta chains below come from one sample, sequenced in a study of cytomegalovirus exposure and HLA in healthy donors. The primer mix had 60 Vbeta and 13 Jbeta primers. TCRdb's copy holds only in-frame clones and misses some; the assay was immunoSEQ multiplex PCR. The sample carries 80,000 to 95,000 clones, around nine tenths recorded once. Input material: PBMCs. Receptor source: a man aged 30 to 39 in good health and CMV-seropositive.

The chain couples TRBV6-1 to TRBJ1-5; TRBD1 matches 9 bases. The CDR3 loop spans 14 amino acids. The J segment lost 5 bases and the V segment lost 6 bases, leaving 5 bases of the junction unmatched. CDR1 MNHNS and CDR2 SASEGT come from the germline V gene. The CDR3 reads CASRGQGTDQPQHF. In DNA form, the CDR3 reads TGTGCCAGCAGGGGACAGGGAACGGATCAGCCCCAGCATTTT.

The chain recombines TRBV6-5 with TRBJ1-5, with D hard to call. Germline CDR1 and CDR2: MNHEY and SVGAGI. This CDR3 region has 12 residues. The V and J ends lost 4 bases and 6 bases respectively, with 7 bases between them. The CDR3 protein is CASSLRGQPQHF. CDR3 in DNA: TGTGCCAGCAGTTTAAGAGGTCAGCCCCAGCATTTT.

This chain links TRBV12-5 with TRBJ2-1, with D possibly being TRBD2 (6 bases). The CDR3 extends over 18 amino acids. V lost 1 base and J lost 3, with 19 bases in between. CDR1 is LGHNT, CDR2 FRNRAP, per germline. The CDR3, as DNA: TGTGCTAGTGGTTTGGGGGCCTGGGACTGGCGGGACTACAATGAGCAGTTCTTC. This gives the protein CASGLGAWDWRDYNEQFF.

This chain connects TRBV28 to TRBJ2-6, with D perhaps matching TRBD1 (6 bases). The V gene lost 2 bases and the J gene lost 1 base, with 6 bases spanning the gap. Germline lookup yields CDR1 MDHEN and CDR2 SYDVKM. The CDR3 consists of 15 residues. CDR3 bases: TGTGCCAGCAGTTTACAGGGGTCTGGGGCCAACGTCCTGACTTTC. It codes for CASSLQGSGANVLTF. Together with reference TRBV28 and TRBJ2-6, the CDR3 gives the full variable domain: DVKVTQSSRYLVKRTGEKVFLECVQDMDHENMFWYRQDPGLGLRLIYFSYDVKMKEKGDIPEGYSVSREKKERFSLILESASTNQTSMYLCASSLQGSGANVLTFGAGSRLTVL.

The J gene is TRBJ1-2, the V gene TRBV5-1; D is ambiguous. The CDR3 has 15 residues. Per germline, CDR1 SGHRS and CDR2 YFSETQ. V was pared by 0 bases and J by 4 bases, with 13 bases between. This CDR3 is CASSLEIRGSYGYTF. The CDR3 DNA follows: TGCGCCAGCAGCTTGGAAATTCGGGGATCCTATGGCTACACCTTC.

The CDR3 bases are TGTGCCACCAGCGCTAGACTAGCGGGACTCTATGAGCAGTTCTTC. Translated, it gives CATSARLAGLYEQFF. The chain couples TRBV15 to TRBJ2-1; the match to TRBD2 covers 11 bases. Germline trimming cut 5 bases from V and 8 bases from J; bases unmatched to any gene: 8. The CDR3 has 15 amino acids. Looked up from germline, CDR1 is LNHNV and CDR2 is YYDKDF (reference sequence). The variable domain in full, with the rest retrieved from reference TRBV15 and TRBJ2-1, is DAMVIQNPRYQVTQFGKPVTLSCSQTLNHNVMYWYQQKSSQAPKLLFHYYDKDFNNEADTPDNFQSRRPNTSFCFLDIRSPGLGDTAMYLCATSARLAGLYEQFFGPGTRLTVL.

V usage is TRBV28 and J usage is TRBJ2-7; 9 nucleotides line up with TRBD2. Germline CDR1 reads MDHEN; CDR2 reads SYDVKM. The J segment lost 7 bases and the V segment lost 3 bases, leaving 16 bases of the junction unmatched. This CDR3 comprises 17 residues. CDR3 sequence: CASSFGGRGTVPGEQYF. The CDR3 bases are TGTGCCAGCAGTTTCGGCGGGAGGGGCACCGTTCCCGGGGAGCAGTACTTC.

Remarks on this clone: Mismatch with germline at one junction end may stem from a read error. The genes are TRBV5-6 and TRBJ2-5, with D maybe TRBD1 (6 bases). Germline CDR1 and CDR2: SGHDT and YYEEEE. The CDR3 spans 11 residues. CDR3 in DNA: TGTGCCAGCAGCTTTAACAGGGTATGGGACTTC. Residues: CASSFNRVWDF.

V is TRBV27 and J is TRBJ1-1, with unresolved D. The CDR3 loop spans 15 amino acids. The germline V gene encodes CDR1 MNHEY and CDR2 SMNVEV (reference sequence). V lost 0 bases and J 1 base, leaving 9 bases between the germline ends. In DNA, the CDR3 is TGTGCCAGCAGTTTATCGCGGGGTGGGAACACTGAAGCTTTCTTT. It specifies CASSLSRGGNTEAFF.